This entry lists 5 T cell receptor beta chains sequenced from one sample in a study of cytomegalovirus exposure and HLA in healthy donors. With 60 Vbeta and 13 Jbeta primers, the PCR was carried out. Only in-frame clones appear in the TCRdb table, and some are missing; sequencing was by immunoSEQ multiplex PCR. The sample holds around 130,000 clones, over 75% seen once. The sequencing sample was made of PBMCs. These receptors all stem from a woman under 30 in good health and CMV-seronegative.

CDR3 loop: CASSLPGGKNYGYTF. CDR3 sequence (DNA): TGTGCCAGCAGCCTTCCGGGGGGTAAGAACTATGGCTACACCTTC. This chain connects TRBV6-6 to TRBJ1-2; a possible D gene is TRBD1 (5 bases). CDR3 length: 15 amino acids. V lost 6 bases to trimming and J lost 2 bases, with 16 bases between them. Germline CDR1 and CDR2: MNHNY and SVGAGI (reference sequence).

The chain carries TRBV5-5 and TRBJ2-1; no reliable D call. Germline V lookup: CDR1 SGHKS, CDR2 YYEKEE (reference sequence). The CDR3 runs to 11 residues. The germline V and J ends were trimmed by 4 bases and 10 bases, with 9 bases remaining between them. CDR3 residues: CASSRALEQFF. Here the CDR3 DNA reads TGTGCCAGCAGCCGAGCTCTAGAGCAGTTCTTC.

This chain uses TRBV30 with TRBJ2-5, with D unresolved. Trimming cost V 1 base and J 4 bases, with 4 bases left between them. Germline V lookup: CDR1 GTSNPN, CDR2 SVGIG (reference sequence). The CDR3 loop spans 11 amino acids. CDR3 residues: CAWSALETQYF. As DNA, the CDR3 is TGTGCCTGGAGTGCCCTAGAGACCCAGTACTTC.

This clone was detected only a few times. The chain has TRBV7-8 and TRBJ2-3, with D perhaps TRBD1 (5 bases). The CDR3 runs 15 residues. The germline V gene encodes CDR1 SGHVS and CDR2 FQNEAQ. The germline V and J ends were trimmed by 8 bases and 8 bases, with 23 bases remaining between them. In DNA, the CDR3 is TGTGCCAGCGAGTTGGACCAGGGCATCGATCTTACGCAGTATTTT. This codes for CASELDQGIDLTQYF.

The chain employs TRBV27 and TRBJ1-4; no reliable D call. This CDR3 contains 14 residues. Germline values: CDR1 MNHEY, CDR2 SMNVEV (reference sequence). Trimming removed 3 bases from V and 7 bases from J, with 12 bases in between. CDR3 coding DNA: TGTGCCAGCAGTTTGGTCCGTGGGAGTGAAAAACTGTTTTTT. This encodes CASSLVRGSEKLFF.